The TCR beta chain under discussion was sequenced for a study of cytomegalovirus exposure and HLA in healthy donors. This PCR relied on a set of 60 Vbeta primers and 13 Jbeta primers. The assay was immunoSEQ multiplex PCR, and TCRdb's table has in-frame clones only and misses some. The sample consists of under 200,000 clones, about four fifths of them appearing once. Germline V gives CDR1 MGHDK, CDR2 SYGVNS. This CDR3 has 13 amino acids. In its sample, this clone was seen a few times. At one of its ends the junction is not consistent with the germline gene, which may arise from a read error. J is TRBJ2-7 and V is TRBV25-1; 8 bases line up with TRBD1. The TCR originated in a woman in her forties or fifties in good health and CMV-seropositive. Material: PBMCs. The CDR3 spells CATSLQGAYEQYF. CDR3 nucleotide sequence: TGTGCCACCAGTTTACAGGGGGCCTACGAGCAGTACTTC.